These 5 T cell receptor beta chains originate from one sample sequenced in a study of T cells in women clearing cervical HPV infection. The method was immunoSEQ multiplex PCR; TCRdb's version includes in-frame clones alone and lacks a portion of them. Listed are around 19,000 clones; approximately 5.6% falls within the top ten. Sequencing was done on a sample of blood buffy coat. The receptors were sampled from a woman aged 18-70 years with a cervical HPV16 infection that either progressed to CIN3+ or cleared (not recorded which).

As concerns this clone: One end of the junction varies from germline; a read error may be responsible. The sequence runs out 3 residues before the end of the CDR3; the remainder is reconstructed from the germline J gene. The chain is built from TRBV7-3 and TRBJ1-1; D call uncertain. The length of the CDR3 is 16 residues. Germline V lookup: CDR1 SGHTA, CDR2 FQGTGA. CDR3 loop: CASSLTPITANTEAFF. The covered CDR3 bases are TGTGCCAGCAGCCTAACGCCAATAACAGCGAACACTGAA.

Concerning this clone: The observed sequence ends 3 residues before the CDR3 terminus, with the missing tail filled in from the germline J gene. The genes are TRBV12-3 or TRBV12-4 and TRBJ2-3; 12 bases line up with TRBD2. The CDR3 extends over 16 amino acids. J gave up 8 bases and V 2 bases, and 8 bases lay outside the gene matches. CDR3 DNA, as far as it was read: TGTGCCAGCAGTTTAATAGCTAGCGGGGGGGCCGCTACG. Translating gives CASSLIASGGAAT. The whole CDR3 is CASSLIASGGAATQYF.

The CDR3 bases that were read are TGTGCCAGCAGCTTGTCCGGGACAGGGGTAGACATT. Protein: CASSLSGTGVDI. The whole CDR3 protein is CASSLSGTGVDIQYF. The genes are TRBV5-6 and TRBJ2-4, with 10 nucleotides matching TRBD1. The CDR3 end falls 3 residues outside the read, so it is completed with the germline J gene. Germline V gene lookup returns CDR1 SGHDT and CDR2 YYEEEE. The CDR3 is made up of 15 amino acids. The J segment lost 8 bases and the V segment lost 1 base, leaving 6 bases of the junction unmatched.

About this clone: Coverage ceases 3 residues before the CDR3 finishes, and the germline J gene fills in the end. The V gene is TRBV20-1, the J gene TRBJ2-7, with D possibly being TRBD2 (7 bases). V lost 1 base and J 3 bases, leaving 13 bases between the germline ends. The CDR3 has 14 residues. Germline V gene data show CDR1 as DFQATT and CDR2 as SNEGSKA (reference sequence). The CDR3 bases that were read are TGCAGTGCTAGAGGCGGGGGCGATTTCTACGAG. Amino acids: CSARGGGDFYE. The entire CDR3 is CSARGGGDFYEQYF.

Points on this clone: Sequencing ends 3 residues short of the CDR3 end; the germline J gene provides the rest. This chain links TRBV7-2 with TRBJ2-2; D is perhaps TRBD2 (6 bases). V was clipped by 7 bases and J by 2 bases, with 14 bases between them. This CDR3 contains 15 residues. CDR1 is SGHTA and CDR2 is FQGNSA in the germline V gene. CDR3 bases read: TGTGCCAGCAATAAAGACGGGGGAAACACCGGGGAG. Translated, it gives CASNKDGGNTGE. The entire CDR3 is CASNKDGGNTGELFF.